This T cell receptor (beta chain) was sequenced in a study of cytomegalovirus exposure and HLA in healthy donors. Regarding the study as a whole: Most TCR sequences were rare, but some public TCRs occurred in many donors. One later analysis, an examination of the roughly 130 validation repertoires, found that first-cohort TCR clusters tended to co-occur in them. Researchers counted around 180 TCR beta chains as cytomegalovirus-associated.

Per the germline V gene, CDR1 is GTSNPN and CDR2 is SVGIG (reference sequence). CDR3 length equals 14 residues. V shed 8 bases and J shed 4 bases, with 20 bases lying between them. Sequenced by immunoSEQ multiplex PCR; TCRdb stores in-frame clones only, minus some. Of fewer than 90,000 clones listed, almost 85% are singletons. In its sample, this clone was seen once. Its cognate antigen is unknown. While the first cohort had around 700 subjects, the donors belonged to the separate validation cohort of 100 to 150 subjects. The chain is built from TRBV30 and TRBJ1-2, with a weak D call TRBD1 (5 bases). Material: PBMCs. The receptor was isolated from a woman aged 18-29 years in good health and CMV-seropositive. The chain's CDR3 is CARDGGEDGYGYTF. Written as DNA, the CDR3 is TGTGCCCGGGATGGAGGGGAAGACGGCTATGGCTACACCTTC.